The 30 T cell receptor beta chains below come from one sample, sequenced in a study of CD4 T cells in relation to SARS-CoV-2 and coronaviruses. Assay used: immunoSEQ multiplex PCR; TCRdb lists only in-frame clones, some missing. Among about 36,000 clones listed, around 77% were seen once. For these TCRs, the target antigens are not known. Sequences were obtained from memory CD4+ T cells from PBMCs, cultured in vitro. These receptors came from an adult with COVID-19.

This chain connects TRBV5-4 to TRBJ2-1; 9 positions agree with TRBD1. The germline gives CDR1 SGHNT, CDR2 YYREEE (reference sequence). The CDR3 is 16 amino acids. The V and J ends lost 2 bases and 7 bases, in that order; junction bases with no gene match: 10. CDR3 nucleotides: TGTGCCAGCAGCTTTATTGTGGGACAGGGCATTAATGAGCAGTTCTTC. Its protein is CASSFIVGQGINEQFF.

The DNA for the CDR3 is TGTGCCAGCAGTCCAATATCTGGGGCCAACGTCCTGACTTTC. As protein: CASSPISGANVLTF. The V gene is TRBV6-5, the J gene TRBJ2-6; no clear D. The CDR3 spans 14 residues. Germline V gene lookup returns CDR1 MNHEY and CDR2 SVGAGI. Trimming took 5 bases from V and 1 from J, leaving 6 bases between them.

The V call is TRBV7-9, the J call TRBJ1-6; D ambiguous. Germline V CDR1 and CDR2: SEHNR, FQNEAQ (reference sequence). The V gene lost 5 bases and the J gene lost 5 bases, with 4 bases spanning the gap. The CDR3 has 12 residues. The CDR3 bases are TGTGCCAGCAGCCGCGATAATTCACCCCTCCACTTT. Amino acids: CASSRDNSPLHF. Full variable domain (outside the CDR3, taken from reference TRBV7-9 and TRBJ1-6): DTGVSQNPRHKITKRGQNVTFRCDPISEHNRLYWYRQTLGQGPEFLTYFQNEAQLEKSRLLSDRFSAERPKGSFSTLEIQRTEQGDSAMYLCASSRDNSPLHFGNGTRLTVT.

The chain recombines TRBV28 with TRBJ1-2; tentative D call: TRBD1 (6 bases). The germline V gene has CDR1 MDHEN and CDR2 SYDVKM. V lost 6 bases and J 5 bases, leaving 19 bases between the germline ends. The CDR3 spans 15 residues. CDR3 in DNA: TGTGCCAGCAGCCTCGCCGGGACATGGGGATATGGCTACACCTTC. Its protein product is CASSLAGTWGYGYTF.

The chain links TRBV9 to TRBJ2-3, with TRBD2 matching 9 bases. The V gene's germline CDR1 is SGDLS and CDR2 YYNGEE. The ends lost 1 base at V and 5 bases at J; junction bases unmatched: 2. The CDR3 runs to 14 residues. CDR3 amino acids: CASSVRTSEDTQYF. The CDR3 DNA follows: TGTGCCAGCAGCGTACGGACTAGCGAAGATACGCAGTATTTT.

This clone was observed a few times. The V call is TRBV5-6, the J call TRBJ1-1, with D possibly matching TRBD1 (6 bases). From germline, CDR1 is SGHDT and CDR2 YYEEEE. The CDR3 is 14 residues long. V was pared by 4 bases and J by 7 bases, with 17 bases between. The CDR3 DNA reads TGTGCCAGCAGCGTTTCGGGACAACTTATTGAAGCTTTCTTT. It is translated as CASSVSGQLIEAFF.

The rearrangement links TRBV19 to TRBJ2-1, with D perhaps TRBD2 (5 bases). Germline values: CDR1 LNHDA, CDR2 SQIVND (reference sequence). The CDR3 extends over 14 amino acids. V lost 4 bases and J 6 bases, leaving 13 bases between the germline ends. The CDR3 DNA sequence: TGTGCCAGTAGTACTTCCGTTCGGGGCAATGAGCAGTTCTTC. It yields the protein CASSTSVRGNEQFF.

The rearrangement uses TRBV5-1 and TRBJ2-1, with TRBD2 matching over 11 bases. The V gene's germline CDR1 is SGHRS and CDR2 YFSETQ. The CDR3 is 15 amino acids. V shed 5 bases and J 8 bases; nucleotides not matched to a gene: 9. As DNA, the CDR3 is TGCGCCAGCAGGCCCCTAGCGGGAGGTTCGTATGAGCAGTTCTTC. Translation gives CASRPLAGGSYEQFF.

The chain joins TRBV4-1 to TRBJ2-5; 13 bases align to TRBD2. The CDR3 has 15 residues. V shed 2 bases and J 3 bases; nucleotides not matched to a gene: 0. CDR1 is MGHRA, CDR2 YSYEKL, per germline. The CDR3 nucleotides are TGCGCCAGCAGCCAAACTAGCGGGAGGGAAGAGACCCAGTACTTC. It codes for CASSQTSGREETQYF.

The chain carries TRBV7-9 and TRBJ1-3, with D tentatively TRBD1 (6 bases). V lost 3 bases, J lost 0 bases, and 9 bases lay in between. In germline, CDR1 is SEHNR, CDR2 FQNEAQ (reference sequence). The CDR3 has 15 residues. This CDR3 is CASSFTGSSGNTIYF. The CDR3 DNA reads as TGTGCCAGCAGCTTTACAGGGAGCTCTGGAAACACCATATATTTT.

This clone was seen once. The chain joins TRBV29-1 to TRBJ2-1; D unresolved. This CDR3 is built from 13 residues. Per germline, CDR1 SQVTM and CDR2 ANQGSEA. V dropped 3 bases and J dropped 4 bases, with 10 bases sitting between them. The CDR3: CSVDRGVYNEQFF. In DNA, the CDR3 is TGCAGCGTTGATAGAGGAGTTTACAATGAGCAGTTCTTC.

The chain employs TRBV5-6 and TRBJ1-1; TRBD1 matches 8 bases. The J segment lost 10 bases and the V segment lost 2 bases, leaving 7 bases of the junction unmatched. The germline gives CDR1 SGHDT, CDR2 YYEEEE. The CDR3 covers 13 residues. The CDR3, as DNA: TGTGCCAGCAGCTTAGGACAGGGCTTGGGAGCTTTCTTT. As protein: CASSLGQGLGAFF.

The chain has TRBV9 and TRBJ2-2; D call uncertain. Germline lookup yields CDR1 SGDLS and CDR2 YYNGEE. The CDR3 totals 14 residues. The ends were cut back, 0 bases at V and 5 bases at J, with 8 bases in the middle. The CDR3 sequence: CASSVVGITGELFF. CDR3 sequence (DNA): TGTGCCAGCAGCGTAGTAGGGATAACCGGGGAGCTGTTTTTT.

This chain uses TRBV3-1 (or the pseudogene TRBV3-2) with TRBJ1-4; TRBD1 is a possible D gene (5 bases). This CDR3 contains 19 residues. Trimming left V 0 bases short and J 5 bases short, with 22 bases between. Germline loops: CDR1 LGHDT, CDR2 YNNKEL (reference sequence). The CDR3 DNA sequence: TGTGCCAGCAGCCAAGATATGTATAGTTGGGGACTGAGAAATGAAAAACTGTTTTTT. Its translation: CASSQDMYSWGLRNEKLFF.

This rearrangement joins TRBV7-9 to TRBJ2-7; 13 bases map to TRBD2. Germline V gene lookup returns CDR1 SEHNR and CDR2 FQNEAQ (reference sequence). The CDR3 has 15 residues. V was pared by 5 bases and J by 2 bases, with 3 bases of the junction left unmatched. The CDR3: CASSPTSGRTYEQYF. The CDR3 DNA follows: TGTGCCAGCAGCCCGACTAGCGGGAGGACCTACGAGCAGTACTTC. Combining the CDR3 with reference TRBV7-9 and TRBJ2-7 gives the whole variable domain DTGVSQNPRHKITKRGQNVTFRCDPISEHNRLYWYRQTLGQGPEFLTYFQNEAQLEKSRLLSDRFSAERPKGSFSTLEIQRTEQGDSAMYLCASSPTSGRTYEQYFGPGTRLTVT.

The V and J genes are TRBV20-1 and TRBJ2-3; D not resolved. The CDR3 loop spans 11 amino acids. CDR1 is DFQATT and CDR2 is SNEGSKA in the germline V gene (reference sequence). The ends were cut back, 6 bases at V and 7 bases at J, with 11 bases in the middle. This CDR3 reads CSATQSNTQYF. The CDR3 region has the DNA TGCAGTGCAACCCAATCGAATACGCAGTATTTT.

This chain connects TRBV11-2 to TRBJ1-2; 7 bases map to TRBD1. The CDR3 contains 12 residues. After removal of 8 bases from V and 4 bases from J, the junction contained 4 bases not matched to a gene. Germline V gene lookup returns CDR1 SGHAT and CDR2 FQNNGV. The DNA for the CDR3 is TGTGCCAGCGGAGGACAGGCCTATGGCTACACCTTC. Encoded protein: CASGGQAYGYTF.

V and J are TRBV28 and TRBJ1-3, with a tentative D call TRBD1 (6 bases). Trimming took 5 bases from V and 2 from J, leaving 16 bases between them. Germline V lookup: CDR1 MDHEN, CDR2 SYDVKM. The length of the CDR3 is 16 residues. DNA of the CDR3: TGTGCCAGCAGTACAGAGGGGGGCGCCCCTGGAAACACCATATATTTT. Residues: CASSTEGGAPGNTIYF.

A few counts support this clone. J is TRBJ2-2 and V is TRBV6-4; TRBD1 matches 9 bases. The CDR3 runs to 15 residues. CDR1 and CDR2 (germline): MRHNA, SNTAGT. V was pared by 4 bases and J by 3 bases, with 3 bases of the junction left unmatched. The CDR3, as DNA: TGTGCCAGCAGTGCACGACAGGGGGACACCGGGGAGCTGTTTTTT. This codes for CASSARQGDTGELFF.

The rearrangement links TRBV7-2 to TRBJ2-5; the match to TRBD2 covers 7 bases. After removal of 5 bases from V and 0 bases from J, the junction contained 6 bases not matched to a gene. The CDR3 runs to 15 residues. Germline CDR1 and CDR2: SGHTA and FQGNSA. In nucleotides, the CDR3 is TGTGCCAGCAGCCCCGGGACTATCTACCAAGAGACCCAGTACTTC. Protein product: CASSPGTIYQETQYF.

V usage is TRBV15 and J usage is TRBJ2-1, with TRBD1 matching over 7 bases. Germline-derived CDR1 and CDR2 are LNHNV and YYDKDF (reference sequence). This CDR3 has 12 residues. The J segment lost 9 bases and the V segment lost 2 bases, leaving 1 base of the junction unmatched. CDR3 sequence: CATSRSGGEQFF. The DNA for the CDR3 is TGTGCCACCAGCAGATCAGGGGGTGAGCAGTTCTTC.

This chain links TRBV30 with TRBJ2-5; D perhaps matches TRBD1 (5 bases). The V and J ends lost 1 base and 5 bases respectively, with 8 bases between them. CDR3 length: 12 amino acids. Germline V gene data show CDR1 as GTSNPN and CDR2 as SVGIG (reference sequence). CDR3 loop: CAWSENRETQYF. Written as DNA, the CDR3 is TGTGCCTGGAGTGAGAACAGGGAGACCCAGTACTTC. Full variable domain (missing parts from reference TRBV30 and TRBJ2-5): SQTIHQWPATLVQPVGSPLSLECTVEGTSNPNLYWYRQAAGRGLQLLFYSVGIGQISSEVPQNLSASRPQDRQFILSSKKLLLSDSGFYLCAWSENRETQYFGPGTRLLVL.

The chain joins TRBV5-4 to TRBJ2-5; 10 bases are a match to TRBD2. Per germline, CDR1 SGHNT and CDR2 YYREEE (reference sequence). V lost 3 bases to trimming and J lost 1 base; unmatched junction nucleotides: 9. The CDR3 runs 17 residues. The CDR3: CASSSKGSGRAQETQYF. CDR3 in DNA: TGTGCCAGCAGCTCCAAGGGGAGCGGGAGGGCCCAAGAGACCCAGTACTTC. Variable domain in full (rest from reference TRBV5-4 and TRBJ2-5): ETGVTQSPTHLIKTRGQQVTLRCSSQSGHNTVSWYQQALGQGPQFIFQYYREEENGRGNFPPRFSGLQFPNYSSELNVNALELDDSALYLCASSSKGSGRAQETQYFGPGTRLLVL.

A single count supports this clone. The rearrangement joins TRBV14 to TRBJ2-1; 11 bases align to TRBD2. Trimming at V came to 4 bases and at J to 6 bases, leaving 5 bases not matched to a gene. The CDR3 contains 15 residues. From germline, CDR1 is SGHDN and CDR2 FVKESK. This chain's CDR3 is CASSPGTSGSNEQFF. The CDR3, as DNA: TGTGCCAGCAGCCCCGGGACTAGCGGCTCCAATGAGCAGTTCTTC.

The V and J genes are TRBV6-5 and TRBJ1-2; D is ambiguous. The germline gives CDR1 MNHEY, CDR2 SVGAGI. V lost 7 bases and J lost 2, with 17 bases in between. The CDR3 runs to 15 residues. The CDR3 sequence is CASITSPLANYGYTF. The CDR3 nucleotides are TGTGCCAGCATTACGAGCCCTTTAGCGAACTATGGCTACACCTTC.

The chain joins TRBV12-3 or TRBV12-4 to TRBJ1-1, with a possible D match to TRBD1 (6 bases). The CDR3 spans 13 residues. V dropped 6 bases and J dropped 8 bases, with 16 bases sitting between them. This CDR3 reads CASRQQGGEEAFF. The CDR3 region has the DNA TGTGCCAGCAGACAACAGGGTGGAGAAGAAGCTTTCTTT.

V and J are TRBV6-2 or TRBV6-3 and TRBJ2-1; D perhaps matches TRBD1 (6 bases). Germline lookup yields CDR1 MNHEY and CDR2 SVGEGT. This CDR3 contains 14 residues. V gave up 4 bases and J gave up 2 bases, with 9 bases separating them. CDR3 in DNA: TGTGCCAGCAGTTTGAGGGACACCTACAATGAGCAGTTCTTC. Its translation: CASSLRDTYNEQFF.

This rearrangement joins TRBV28 to TRBJ2-7; no reliable D call. Germline assignment: CDR1 MDHEN and CDR2 SYDVKM. The CDR3 consists of 13 residues. V shed 4 bases and J shed 2 bases, with 9 bases lying between them. CDR3 DNA sequence: TGTGCCAGCAGTTCCAGTATGACCTACGAGCAGTACTTC. Protein: CASSSSMTYEQYF. The variable domain in full, with the rest retrieved from reference TRBV28 and TRBJ2-7, is DVKVTQSSRYLVKRTGEKVFLECVQDMDHENMFWYRQDPGLGLRLIYFSYDVKMKEKGDIPEGYSVSREKKERFSLILESASTNQTSMYLCASSSSMTYEQYFGPGTRLTVT.

This sequence joins TRBV7-9 and TRBJ2-3; 9 nucleotides align to TRBD2. Trimming took 1 base from V and 3 from J; bases not matched to a gene: 5. The CDR3 contains 16 residues. The germline gives CDR1 SEHNR, CDR2 FQNEAQ (reference sequence). This chain's CDR3 is CASSLVRLAGTDTQYF. For the CDR3, the DNA is TGTGCCAGCAGCTTAGTGCGGCTAGCGGGAACAGATACGCAGTATTTT.

The chain has TRBV6-5 and TRBJ2-7; maybe TRBD2 (6 bases). There are 11 residues in the CDR3. CDR1 and CDR2 from the germline V gene are MNHEY and SVGAGI. Trimming stripped 5 bases from V and 7 bases from J, with 9 bases between. CDR3 DNA: TGTGCCAGCAGTACCCGGGGGGAGCAGTACTTC. Translating gives CASSTRGEQYF.